The 30 T cell receptor beta chains presented below share a single source sample, sequenced in a study of T cell repertoires in cytomegalovirus infection. TCRdb itself ran the reads through MiXCR, one entry per CDR3 protein. Of 570,000 or so distinct CDR3 sequences detected, roughly 42% appear once; the ten largest clones hold around 48%. Their cognate antigens are unknown. Source: cultured PBMCs, taken from culture after CMV antigen stimulation. The receptor set was obtained from a human donor in good health (CMV status not recorded). Some clones in this sample may be carry-over from other donors' samples.

V usage is TRBV6-2 or TRBV6-3 and J usage is TRBJ2-2; D remains unclear. Germline CDR1 and CDR2: MNHEY and SVGEGT. The CDR3 contains 16 residues. Trimming removed 5 bases from V and 0 bases from J, with 13 bases in between. The CDR3 nucleotides read TGTGCCAGCAGTGACCTTCGCGCTGCGAACACCGGGGAGCTGTTTTTT. The encoded protein is CASSDLRAANTGELFF.

This chain links TRBV7-2 with TRBJ2-3; 16 bases match TRBD2. V lost 8 bases and J lost 3; bases outside the gene matches: 8. The CDR3 is 17 residues long. Germline lookup yields CDR1 SGHTA and CDR2 FQGNSA. The chain's CDR3 is CASGGLAGGMGTDTQYF. CDR3 sequence (DNA): TGTGCCAGCGGGGGACTAGCGGGGGGGATGGGGACAGATACGCAGTATTTT.

V is TRBV15 and J is TRBJ2-1; TRBD1 matches 8 bases. CDR3 length equals 13 residues. V shed 7 bases and J 2 bases; nucleotides not matched to a gene: 1. Germline V gene lookup returns CDR1 LNHNV and CDR2 YYDKDF (reference sequence). The CDR3, as DNA: TGTGCCACCACAGGGGGCGCCTACAATGAGCAGTTCTTC. As protein: CATTGGAYNEQFF.

The table lists this clonotype with a few counts. V and J are TRBV12-3 or TRBV12-4 and TRBJ2-7; D remains ambiguous. The V end was cut by 3 bases, the J end by 2 bases, with 8 bases between. The CDR3 is made up of 13 amino acids. CDR3 sequence: CASSFIAAYEQYF. The CDR3 bases are TGTGCCAGCAGTTTTATTGCCGCCTACGAGCAGTACTTC.

The rearrangement links TRBV2 to TRBJ1-5; 8 bases fit TRBD1. The V segment lost 3 bases and the J segment 0 bases; nucleotides outside the gene matches: 4. Germline values: CDR1 SNHLY, CDR2 FYNNEI. The CDR3 loop spans 16 amino acids. Written as DNA, the CDR3 is TGTGCCAGCAGTGACCAGGGGGCTCTTAGCAATCAGCCCCAGCATTTT. Its protein product is CASSDQGALSNQPQHF.

CDR3 loop: CASSTRQAGQETQYF. For the CDR3, the DNA is TGTGCCAGCAGCACTAGACAGGCGGGTCAAGAGACCCAGTACTTC. The gene calls are TRBV7-6 and TRBJ2-5, with TRBD1 as a possible D gene (6 bases). Trimming stripped 5 bases from V and 2 bases from J, with 15 bases between. The germline V gene has CDR1 SGHVS and CDR2 FNYEAQ. The CDR3 consists of 15 residues.

The chain uses TRBV19 and TRBJ2-1, with unresolved D. The CDR3 sequence is 12 residues long. V dropped 3 bases and J dropped 4 bases, with 4 bases sitting between them. The germline V gene encodes CDR1 LNHDA and CDR2 SQIVND (reference sequence). The CDR3 reads CASSIGYNEQFF. The CDR3 bases are TGTGCCAGTAGTATCGGGTACAATGAGCAGTTCTTC.

The chain combines TRBV27 with TRBJ2-3; tentative D call: TRBD1 (6 bases). Germline CDR1 is MNHEY and CDR2 is SMNVEV (reference sequence). The CDR3 totals 15 residues. V dropped 6 bases and J dropped 1 base, with 14 bases sitting between them. The CDR3, as DNA: TGTGCCAGCAGCCGCGGCGCAGGGGGCACAGATACGCAGTATTTT. Translating it yields CASSRGAGGTDTQYF.

The chain combines TRBV10-3 with TRBJ2-3; possible D gene TRBD1, 5 bases. This CDR3 is 16 amino acids long. Germline-derived CDR1 and CDR2 are ENHRY and SYGVKD. Trimming took 3 bases from V and 2 from J, leaving 15 bases between them. The CDR3 DNA sequence: TGTGCCATCAGTGACCGACAGCCCACCTCCACAGATACGCAGTATTTT. Translated: CAISDRQPTSTDTQYF.

The rearrangement uses TRBV7-2 and TRBJ1-3; TRBD1 is a possible D gene (5 bases). The V gene's germline CDR1 is SGHTA and CDR2 FQGNSA. The length of the CDR3 is 16 residues. V lost 5 bases and J 0 bases, leaving 14 bases between the germline ends. CDR3 protein: CASSVTGTHSGNTIYF. The CDR3 DNA reads as TGTGCCAGCAGCGTCACCGGGACCCACTCTGGAAACACCATATATTTT. The full variable domain, rest sourced from reference TRBV7-2 and TRBJ1-3, is GAGVSQSPSNKVTEKGKDVELRCDPISGHTALYWYRQSLGQGLEFLIYFQGNSAPDKSGLPSDRFSAERTGGSVSTLTIQRTQQEDSAVYLCASSVTGTHSGNTIYFGEGSWLTVV.

This chain joins TRBV6-6 and TRBJ1-2; the D gene is possibly TRBD1 (5 bases). From germline, CDR1 is MNHNY and CDR2 SVGAGI (reference sequence). This CDR3 is built from 15 residues. Trimming pared 5 bases from V and 4 bases from J, leaving 17 bases between. The CDR3 is CASSPGDYQVYGYTF. The CDR3 coding sequence is TGTGCCAGCAGTCCCGGGGACTACCAGGTCTATGGCTACACCTTC.

V and J are TRBV3-1 and TRBJ2-7; no clear D. The CDR3 totals 13 residues. V lost 2 bases and J 2 bases, leaving 7 bases between the germline ends. Germline CDR1 is LGHDT and CDR2 is YNNKEL (reference sequence). Here the CDR3 DNA reads TGTGCCAGCAGCCAATCAGTCACCTACGAGCAGTACTTC. The encoded protein is CASSQSVTYEQYF.

V gene TRBV19 combines with J gene TRBJ2-2, with 15 bases aligning to TRBD2. The germline V gene encodes CDR1 LNHDA and CDR2 SQIVND (reference sequence). Trimming removed 6 bases from V and 7 bases from J; junction bases left unmatched: 9. The CDR3 has 17 residues. The CDR3 loop is CASRHGTSGRRDGELFF. Written as DNA, the CDR3 is TGTGCCAGTAGACACGGGACTAGCGGGAGGAGGGACGGGGAGCTGTTTTTT.

The chain carries TRBV7-2 and TRBJ2-3; 10 positions agree with TRBD2. The CDR3 covers 16 residues. Germline V gene lookup returns CDR1 SGHTA and CDR2 FQGNSA. J was trimmed by 4 bases and V by 2 bases; bases with no gene match: 6. The CDR3 DNA follows: TGTGCCAGCAGCTTAAAGCGGGGGGGCCGGGCAGATACGCAGTATTTT. Protein: CASSLKRGGRADTQYF.

Written as DNA, the CDR3 is TGCGCCAGCAGCCAAGGGGGGTCTGCTGCCTACGAGCAGTACTTC. This encodes CASSQGGSAAYEQYF. V and J are TRBV4-1 and TRBJ2-7; D could derive from TRBD1 or TRBD2 (5 bases each). Germline CDR1 MGHRA, CDR2 YSYEKL. V dropped 1 base and J dropped 2 bases, with 12 bases sitting between them. CDR3 size: 15 residues.

A remark on this clonotype: The CDR3 does not end in the conserved phenylalanine or tryptophan, so this is likely a read error. This chain links TRBV3-1 with TRBJ2-1; D remains unclear. V lost 0 bases and J lost 0, with 6 bases in between. The CDR3 is 15 amino acids. Germline loops: CDR1 LGHDT, CDR2 YNNKEL (reference sequence). CDR3 DNA: TGTGCCAGCAGCCAAGATCTGAGCTCCTACAATGAGCAGTTCCTC. It encodes CASSQDLSSYNEQFL.

This clonotype was counted only a few times. The chain employs TRBV14 and TRBJ2-7; tentative D call: TRBD1 (5 bases). The CDR3 is 16 amino acids. The germline gives CDR1 SGHDN, CDR2 FVKESK. V was pared by 4 bases and J by 3 bases, with 19 bases between. CDR3 DNA: TGTGCCAGCAGCCCGCTGGGGCAGGCCGTAAGCTACGAGCAGTACTTC. Its translation is CASSPLGQAVSYEQYF.

This rearrangement joins TRBV4-1 to TRBJ1-1, with D uncertain. Germline V gives CDR1 MGHRA, CDR2 YSYEKL. V was trimmed by 1 base and J by 3 bases, leaving 12 bases between them. This CDR3 region has 15 residues. CDR3 DNA: TGCGCCAGCAGCCAAGGTTGGGGTAGCCACACTGAAGCTTTCTTT. This gives the protein CASSQGWGSHTEAFF.

This clonotype was detected only a few times. The gene calls are TRBV7-2 and TRBJ1-2; D not resolved. V was shortened by 0 bases and J by 2 bases, with 7 bases between the two germline ends. The CDR3 spans 14 residues. Germline V gene data show CDR1 as SGHTA and CDR2 as FQGNSA. CDR3 nucleotides: TGTGCCAGCAGCTTAGCCCCGGACAACTATGGCTACACCTTC. Translating it yields CASSLAPDNYGYTF.

This clonotype was recorded once. The gene calls are TRBV18 and TRBJ1-1; TRBD1 matches at 7 bases. CDR1 is KGHSH and CDR2 is LQKENI in the germline V gene. This CDR3 has 15 residues. V shed 0 bases and J 7 bases; nucleotides not matched to a gene: 8. CDR3 amino acids: CASSPPSSRDSEAFF. CDR3 sequence (DNA): TGTGCCAGCTCACCACCCTCAAGCCGGGACAGTGAAGCTTTCTTT.

The gene calls are TRBV23-1 and TRBJ2-7, with 7 bases identical to TRBD2. Being an ORF, TRBV23-1 has a function that is uncertain. V shed 3 bases, J shed 6 bases, and the junction held 8 bases outside the gene matches. The CDR3 runs 14 residues. The CDR3 DNA follows: TGCGCCAGCAGTCAGGGGGTTTCTAGCGGCGAGCAGTACTTC. Translating it yields CASSQGVSSGEQYF.

On this clonotype itself: No conserved phenylalanine or tryptophan ends this CDR3, so it is likely a read error. This sequence joins TRBV7-2 and TRBJ2-7; no reliable D call. There are 13 residues in the CDR3. Germline values: CDR1 SGHTA, CDR2 FQGNSA. V shed 0 bases and J shed 4 bases, with 7 bases lying between them. In DNA, the CDR3 is TGTGCCAGCAGCTTAGCGGGAATTTACGAGCAGTACTAC. This codes for CASSLAGIYEQYY.

This clonotype was seen more than once but under ten times. The rearrangement joins TRBV7-2 to TRBJ2-5, with a tentative D call TRBD2 (5 bases). This CDR3 comprises 15 residues. Trimming left V 1 base short and J 6 bases short, with 15 bases between. Germline CDR1 and CDR2: SGHTA and FQGNSA. DNA of the CDR3: TGTGCCAGCAGCTTAGGGCGGAGGTTACCAAAGACCCAGTACTTC. Translation gives CASSLGRRLPKTQYF. The full variable domain, completed using reference TRBV7-2 and TRBJ2-5, is GAGVSQSPSNKVTEKGKDVELRCDPISGHTALYWYRQSLGQGLEFLIYFQGNSAPDKSGLPSDRFSAERTGGSVSTLTIQRTQQEDSAVYLCASSLGRRLPKTQYFGPGTRLLVL.

This clonotype was picked up a small number of times. V and J are TRBV7-9 and TRBJ2-2; TRBD2 is a possible D gene (7 bases). Germline CDR1 reads SEHNR; CDR2 reads FQNEAQ (reference sequence). The CDR3 loop spans 16 amino acids. Trimming left V 5 bases short and J 4 bases short, with 17 bases between. DNA of the CDR3: TGTGCCAGCAGCCCACCCGGGGGGCGAAGCACCGGGGAGCTGTTTTTT. It yields the protein CASSPPGGRSTGELFF. Variable domain in full (rest from reference TRBV7-9 and TRBJ2-2): DTGVSQNPRHKITKRGQNVTFRCDPISEHNRLYWYRQTLGQGPEFLTYFQNEAQLEKSRLLSDRFSAERPKGSFSTLEIQRTEQGDSAMYLCASSPPGGRSTGELFFGEGSRLTVL.

The chain links TRBV7-8 to TRBJ1-3; D gene ambiguous. Trimming pared 0 bases from V and 0 bases from J, leaving 9 bases between. Germline V gene sequence: CDR1 SGHVS, CDR2 FQNEAQ. The CDR3 has 16 amino acids. The CDR3 sequence: CASSLANLFSGNTIYF. For the CDR3, the DNA is TGTGCCAGCAGCTTAGCAAATCTGTTCTCTGGAAACACCATATATTTT.

V and J are TRBV28 and TRBJ2-7; D is perhaps TRBD1 (5 bases). Germline loops: CDR1 MDHEN, CDR2 SYDVKM. The CDR3 has 15 residues. The germline V and J ends were trimmed by 1 base and 0 bases, with 10 bases remaining between them. The CDR3 sequence: CASSLYRGSSYEQYF. As DNA, the CDR3 is TGTGCCAGCAGTTTATATAGGGGATCCTCCTACGAGCAGTACTTC.

J is TRBJ2-7 and V is TRBV27; 8 nucleotides align to TRBD2. The length of the CDR3 is 15 residues. CDR1 MNHEY and CDR2 SMNVEV come from the germline V gene (reference sequence). The junction had 7 bases not matched to a gene; V was cut back by 0 bases and J by 6 bases. In DNA, the CDR3 is TGTGCCAGCAGTTTATCAGCGGGAGTCCCCCTCGAGCAGTACTTC. This gives the protein CASSLSAGVPLEQYF.

The chain is built from TRBV9 and TRBJ2-4, with 10 bases aligning to TRBD1. The V gene's germline CDR1 is SGDLS and CDR2 YYNGEE. V shed 0 bases, J shed 0 bases, and the junction held 0 bases outside the gene matches. The CDR3 consists of 16 residues. CDR3 coding DNA: TGTGCCAGCAGCGTAGGGGACAGGGGAGCCAAAAACATTCAGTACTTC. Its protein is CASSVGDRGAKNIQYF.

The rearrangement uses TRBV7-9 and TRBJ2-3; a weak D match, TRBD2 (6 bases). Germline V gives CDR1 SEHNR, CDR2 FQNEAQ (reference sequence). Trimming cost V 7 bases and J 8 bases, with 22 bases left between them. The CDR3 runs 15 residues. The CDR3 region has the DNA TGTGCCAGCATCGGGGGTGCAGGGACCCTAGGTACGCAGTATTTT. Encoded protein: CASIGGAGTLGTQYF.

The table lists this clonotype with a count of one. CDR3 in DNA: TGTGCCAGCAGTGAAGGGACCTTCTCGAACACTGAAGCTTTCTTT. Translation gives CASSEGTFSNTEAFF. The chain uses TRBV2 and TRBJ1-1; no firm D call. V was pared by 1 base and J by 1 base, with 10 bases between. This CDR3 has 15 residues. In germline, CDR1 is SNHLY, CDR2 FYNNEI.